The entry below gives a single TCR beta chain sequence along with its context. Antigen specificity is unknown. This specimen comes from a study of blood T cells in healthy people across ages. Overall study findings and caveats: Correlation between TCR beta diversity and naive T cell percentage was strong. TCR beta diversity per million T cells fell roughly linearly with age.

The ends were cut back, 4 bases at V and 0 bases at J, with 3 bases in the middle. Germline V gene data show CDR1 as SQVTM and CDR2 as ANQGSEA. CDR3 size: 11 residues. Through a sample-barcoded 5' primer and a J-beta primer mix, a second PCR was run for 7 to 11 cycles. TCRdb called the 5' RACE reads again in MiXCR, with one record for every CDR3 protein. Altogether about 720,000 distinct CDR3 sequences are present, 25% being singletons, with the ten largest covering 3.7%. The sample also formed part of further work on T cells of mothers and their children.

The source of this sequence is a boy aged 5-17 years in good health. The rearrangement joins TRBV29-1 to TRBJ1-1, with D unclear. Sequenced material: blood. In nucleotides, the CDR3 is TGCAGCGTTGGCATGAACACTGAAGCTTTCTTT. Its translation is CSVGMNTEAFF.